The 27 T cell receptor beta chains below all came from one sample that was sequenced in a study of blood T cell repertoires in COVID-19. Sequenced by immunoSEQ multiplex PCR; TCRdb stores in-frame clones only, minus some. Of about 350,000 clones in the sample, roughly 86% were seen once. Source material: peripheral blood. These receptors originate from a woman between 70 and 85 years old with COVID-19, enrolled during active disease.

The chain has TRBV28 and TRBJ2-5; possible D gene TRBD2, 5 bases. Germline V gives CDR1 MDHEN, CDR2 SYDVKM. V was trimmed by 4 bases and J by 1 base, leaving 10 bases between them. The length of the CDR3 is 14 residues. CDR3 loop: CASSSGGFQETQYF. CDR3 nucleotide sequence: TGTGCCAGCAGTTCAGGCGGGTTCCAAGAGACCCAGTACTTC.

The chain couples TRBV27 to TRBJ1-2; 9 positions match TRBD1. CDR3 length equals 15 residues. Per germline, CDR1 MNHEY and CDR2 SMNVEV (reference sequence). J lost 6 bases, V lost 6 bases, and 11 bases had no gene match. The CDR3 sequence is CASSLQGAWVDGYTF. In DNA form, the CDR3 reads TGTGCCAGCAGCCTACAGGGGGCGTGGGTGGATGGCTACACCTTC.

V usage is TRBV4-1 and J usage is TRBJ1-5; D possibly corresponds to TRBD1 (6 bases). The CDR3 is 21 residues long. The V gene lost 0 bases and the J gene lost 0 bases, with 24 bases spanning the gap. Germline values: CDR1 MGHRA, CDR2 YSYEKL. The CDR3 loop reads CASSQDLILGARMGSNQPQHF. CDR3 DNA sequence: TGCGCCAGCAGCCAAGATCTGATACTGGGGGCGAGAATGGGTAGCAATCAGCCCCAGCATTTT.

The CDR3 sequence: CASSAGVNQPQHF. The DNA of the CDR3 is TGTGCCAGCAGCGCGGGAGTCAATCAGCCCCAGCATTTT. V and J are TRBV7-9 and TRBJ1-5; D is unclear. From germline, CDR1 is SEHNR and CDR2 FQNEAQ (reference sequence). Trimming took 5 bases from V and 3 from J, leaving 8 bases between them. The CDR3 is made up of 13 amino acids. The full variable domain, in which reference TRBV7-9 and TRBJ1-5 provide the parts outside the CDR3, is DTGVSQNPRHKITKRGQNVTFRCDPISEHNRLYWYRQTLGQGPEFLTYFQNEAQLEKSRLLSDRFSAERPKGSFSTLEIQRTEQGDSAMYLCASSAGVNQPQHFGDGTRLSIL.

The chain has TRBV7-2 and TRBJ2-7; 7 nucleotides line up with TRBD1. The ends lost 4 bases at V and 5 bases at J; junction bases unmatched: 5. The CDR3 spans 13 residues. The germline CDR1 and CDR2 sequences are SGHTA and FQGNSA. In nucleotides, the CDR3 is TGTGCCAGCAGCTATGGGACAGCGGACGAGCAGTACTTC. This translates into CASSYGTADEQYF.

The chain recombines TRBV27 with TRBJ1-2; D call uncertain. CDR1 MNHEY and CDR2 SMNVEV come from the germline V gene (reference sequence). The CDR3 loop spans 15 amino acids. V was shortened by 1 base and J by 3 bases, with 12 bases between the two germline ends. In DNA form, the CDR3 reads TGTGCCAGCAGTTTATATCCATTAAGCGACTATGGCTACACCTTC. This codes for CASSLYPLSDYGYTF.

This clone was seen once. The V call is TRBV2, the J call TRBJ1-2; TRBD1 matches 7 bases. Trimming took 0 bases from V and 5 from J; bases not matched to a gene: 6. This CDR3 contains 15 residues. From germline, CDR1 is SNHLY and CDR2 FYNNEI. As DNA, the CDR3 is TGTGCCAGCAGTGAAGCGGCCGGGACAGCTTATGGCTACACCTTC. Protein: CASSEAAGTAYGYTF.

This clone came up a few times. The V gene is TRBV4-3, the J gene TRBJ1-6; TRBD1 matches at 7 bases. V lost 4 bases and J lost 12; bases outside the gene matches: 3. Germline V gene sequence: CDR1 LGHNA, CDR2 YSLEER. CDR3 length: 12 amino acids. The DNA for the CDR3 is TGCGCCAGCAGCCGAGGGGACAGACCCCTCCACTTT. It yields the protein CASSRGDRPLHF.

The chain has TRBV9 and TRBJ1-1; D call uncertain. The CDR3 runs 14 residues. The V gene's germline CDR1 is SGDLS and CDR2 YYNGEE. V was shortened by 0 bases and J by 4 bases, with 10 bases between the two germline ends. The DNA of the CDR3 is TGTGCCAGCAGCGTAGGGGCAAGACCCACTGAAGCTTTCTTT. Its translation is CASSVGARPTEAFF. Together with reference TRBV9 and TRBJ1-1, the CDR3 gives the full variable domain: DSGVTQTPKHLITATGQRVTLRCSPRSGDLSVYWYQQSLDQGLQFLIQYYNGEERAKGNILERFSAQQFPDLHSELNLSSLELGDSALYFCASSVGARPTEAFFGQGTRLTVV.

The chain uses TRBV19 and TRBJ1-1; 8 nucleotides agree with TRBD1. CDR3 size: 13 residues. After removal of 10 bases from V and 5 bases from J, the junction contained 9 bases not matched to a gene. The germline V gene encodes CDR1 LNHDA and CDR2 SQIVND (reference sequence). The CDR3 spells CATLGQGRTEAFF. CDR3 sequence (DNA): TGTGCCACCCTCGGACAGGGAAGGACTGAAGCTTTCTTT.

This sequence joins TRBV5-4 and TRBJ2-5, with a possible D match to TRBD2 (7 bases). CDR1 is SGHNT and CDR2 is YYREEE in the germline V gene (reference sequence). V lost 3 bases to trimming and J lost 4 bases, with 19 bases between them. This CDR3 comprises 16 residues. The CDR3 DNA is TGTGCCAGCAGCTCATGGGGGGGCAATTCCCCAGAGACCCAGTACTTC. Translating gives CASSSWGGNSPETQYF.

CDR3 DNA sequence: TGTGCCAGCAGCCCCAAGGGGACAGGGTTTGGGGCCAACGTCCTGACTTTC. This gives the protein CASSPKGTGFGANVLTF. The chain combines TRBV5-6 with TRBJ2-6; 9 nucleotides align to TRBD1. CDR3 size: 17 residues. Germline V gene sequence: CDR1 SGHDT, CDR2 YYEEEE. The V gene end was trimmed by 4 bases and the J gene end by 3 bases; junction bases not matched to a gene: 8.

This chain connects TRBV6-2 or TRBV6-3 to TRBJ2-1; no firm D call. The germline V and J ends were trimmed by 1 base and 0 bases, with 7 bases remaining between them. The CDR3 loop spans 15 amino acids. Germline lookup yields CDR1 MNHEY and CDR2 SVGEGT. The CDR3 loop is CASSYFASSYNEQFF. For the CDR3, the DNA is TGTGCCAGCAGTTACTTCGCTAGCTCCTACAATGAGCAGTTCTTC.

J is TRBJ2-5 and V is TRBV7-7; 9 bases are a match to TRBD2. Germline CDR1 reads SSHAT; CDR2 reads FNYEAQ (reference sequence). The length of the CDR3 is 15 residues. Unmatched junction bases numbered 6, after V lost 2 bases and J lost 5 bases. The CDR3 reads CASSLYAGGPETQYF. The DNA of the CDR3 is TGTGCCAGCAGCTTATATGCGGGGGGGCCTGAGACCCAGTACTTC. The whole variable domain, filled in from reference TRBV7-7 and TRBJ2-5, reads GAGVSQSPRYKVTKRGQDVTLRCDPISSHATLYWYQQALGQGPEFLTYFNYEAQPDKSGLPSDRFSAERPEGSISTLTIQRTEQRDSAMYRCASSLYAGGPETQYFGPGTRLLVL.

The rearrangement joins TRBV12-5 to TRBJ1-2; 12 nucleotides line up with TRBD1. V was pared by 0 bases and J by 8 bases, with 10 bases of the junction left unmatched. Germline CDR1 reads LGHNT; CDR2 reads FRNRAP. CDR3 length: 17 residues. CDR3 residues: CASGLVFPGQGAEGYTF. The CDR3 DNA reads TGTGCTAGTGGTTTGGTATTCCCGGGACAGGGGGCCGAGGGCTACACCTTC.

The chain joins TRBV6-2 or TRBV6-3 to TRBJ1-1, with D perhaps matching TRBD1 (6 bases). The germline V and J ends were trimmed by 0 bases and 4 bases, with 12 bases remaining between them. Germline CDR1 is MNHEY and CDR2 is SVGEGT. The CDR3 contains 15 residues. The CDR3 sequence is CASSYSSPGATEAFF. The CDR3 region has the DNA TGTGCCAGCAGTTACTCGTCCCCAGGGGCCACTGAAGCTTTCTTT.

This rearrangement joins TRBV19 to TRBJ1-2; the D gene is possibly TRBD1 (6 bases). Germline CDR1 and CDR2: LNHDA and SQIVND (reference sequence). Trimming cost V 4 bases and J 2 bases, with 14 bases left between them. This CDR3 is built from 15 residues. The CDR3 nucleotides are TGTGCCAGTAGTACACCCTCGACAGGCAACTATGGCTACACCTTC. This sequence encodes CASSTPSTGNYGYTF.

This clone was recorded once. V and J are TRBV5-1 and TRBJ1-1; 11 positions agree with TRBD1. Trimming cost V 0 bases and J 5 bases; bases outside gene matches: 6. This CDR3 region has 16 residues. Per the germline V gene, CDR1 is SGHRS and CDR2 is YFSETQ. CDR3 in DNA: TGCGCCAGCAGCTTGGCCACTGGGACAGGGGGAACTGAAGCTTTCTTT. Amino acid sequence: CASSLATGTGGTEAFF.

A single count supports this clone. The rearrangement links TRBV7-2 to TRBJ1-3; possible D gene TRBD1, 6 bases. The CDR3 has 15 amino acids. CDR1 and CDR2 from the germline V gene are SGHTA and FQGNSA. The ends were cut back, 5 bases at V and 0 bases at J, with 11 bases in the middle. The DNA of the CDR3 is TGTGCCAGCAGCCTACAGGGCCTCTCTGGAAACACCATATATTTT. It is translated as CASSLQGLSGNTIYF.

The chain has TRBV6-5 and TRBJ1-2, with 8 bases identical to TRBD1. With 0 bases clipped from V and 7 bases from J, the junction kept 4 bases outside the gene matches. Germline values: CDR1 MNHEY, CDR2 SVGAGI. This CDR3 region has 14 residues. CDR3 residues: CASSYSTGEGGYTF. Written as DNA, the CDR3 is TGTGCCAGCAGTTACTCGACAGGGGAAGGTGGCTACACCTTC.

This sequence joins TRBV5-6 and TRBJ2-3, with 12 positions matching TRBD2. Germline assignment: CDR1 SGHDT and CDR2 YYEEEE. The CDR3 sequence is 16 residues long. Trimming took 4 bases from V and 2 from J; bases not matched to a gene: 5. The DNA of the CDR3 is TGTGCCAGCAGCACCTCTAGCGGGGGGGACACAGATACGCAGTATTTT. It codes for CASSTSSGGDTDTQYF.

This clone has just one count. The chain is built from TRBV19 and TRBJ1-2, with D tentatively TRBD1 (6 bases). Germline lookup yields CDR1 LNHDA and CDR2 SQIVND (reference sequence). The CDR3 extends over 12 amino acids. Between the trimmed V and J ends, which lost 3 bases and 8 bases, there was a span of 10 bases. CDR3 nucleotides: TGTGCCAGTAGTATTTCGGGGGGCGGCTACACCTTC. It translates to CASSISGGGYTF.

A single count supports this clone. The V call is TRBV2, the J call TRBJ1-1; TRBD1 is a possible D gene (5 bases). V shed 8 bases and J shed 0 bases, with 13 bases lying between them. This CDR3 contains 14 residues. CDR1 is SNHLY and CDR2 is FYNNEI in the germline V gene. Here the CDR3 DNA reads TGTGCCAGCTTGACAGTTGGGTTGAACACTGAAGCTTTCTTT. It is translated as CASLTVGLNTEAFF. The full variable domain, completed using reference TRBV2 and TRBJ1-1, is EPEVTQTPSHQVTQMGQEVILRCVPISNHLYFYWYRQILGQKVEFLVSFYNNEISEKSEIFDDQFSVERPDGSNFTLKIRSTKLEDSAMYFCASLTVGLNTEAFFGQGTRLTVV.

Only a few counts were recorded for this clone. The chain employs TRBV5-4 and TRBJ1-2; TRBD1 agrees at 7 bases. The CDR3 contains 13 residues. The V gene's germline CDR1 is SGHNT and CDR2 YYREEE (reference sequence). V was clipped by 0 bases and J by 7 bases; unmatched bases: 3. The CDR3 region is CASSLETGTGYTF. The CDR3, as DNA: TGTGCCAGCAGCTTGGAGACAGGGACTGGCTACACCTTC.

The V gene is TRBV12-3 or TRBV12-4, the J gene TRBJ1-1; 10 bases fit TRBD1. With 3 bases clipped from V and 6 bases from J, the junction kept 1 base outside the gene matches. CDR3 length: 13 amino acids. This CDR3 reads CASSFGQGAEAFF. The CDR3 region has the DNA TGTGCCAGCAGTTTCGGACAGGGGGCTGAAGCTTTCTTT.

The chain links TRBV15 to TRBJ1-1; D is perhaps TRBD1 (5 bases). CDR3 length equals 12 residues. Trimming left V 6 bases short and J 1 base short, with 6 bases between. The germline V gene encodes CDR1 LNHNV and CDR2 YYDKDF (reference sequence). The CDR3 loop is CATSGQNTEAFF. The CDR3 nucleotides are TGTGCCACCAGTGGACAGAACACTGAAGCTTTCTTT.

The CDR3 loop is CASSLADRTHGYTF. The CDR3 bases are TGTGCCAGCAGTTTGGCGGACAGGACCCATGGCTACACCTTC. The rearrangement uses TRBV28 and TRBJ1-2, with 7 bases matching TRBD1. J lost 6 bases, V lost 3 bases, and 7 bases had no gene match. CDR3 length: 14 residues. Germline CDR1 is MDHEN and CDR2 is SYDVKM.